This T cell receptor (beta chain) came from a study of blood T cells in healthy people across ages. This clonotype appeared a few times. What it recognizes is unknown. Trimming cost V 8 bases and J 1 base, with 17 bases left between them. Germline values: CDR1 SGHAT, CDR2 FQNNGV. The CDR3 sequence is 15 residues long. Study-wide findings and caveats: Diversity estimates from one million T cells were considered underestimates.

The authors ran a second PCR of about 6 to 11 cycles using a sample-barcoded 5' primer and a J-beta primer mix. TCRdb reprocessed the 5' RACE reads via MiXCR and lists one record per CDR3 protein. The table has fewer than 650,000 distinct CDR3 sequences, 25% to 35% seen once. The same data also went into a second study, on T cells of mothers and their children. As that study records: Slightly higher overlap, not significant, was seen in related mother-child pairs than in unrelated pairs.

The TCR was taken from a boy between 2 and 10 years old in good health. Sequenced input: blood. The chain has TRBV11-2 and TRBJ1-2; no firm D call. CDR3 region: CASFPRGGLNYGYTF. For the CDR3, the DNA is TGTGCCAGCTTCCCCCGGGGTGGGCTTAACTATGGCTACACCTTC. Combining the CDR3 with reference TRBV11-2 and TRBJ1-2 gives the whole variable domain EAGVAQSPRYKIIEKRQSVAFWCNPISGHATLYWYQQILGQGPKLLIQFQNNGVVDDSQLPKDRFSAERLKGVDSTLKIQPAKLEDSAVYLCASFPRGGLNYGYTFGSGTRLTVV.